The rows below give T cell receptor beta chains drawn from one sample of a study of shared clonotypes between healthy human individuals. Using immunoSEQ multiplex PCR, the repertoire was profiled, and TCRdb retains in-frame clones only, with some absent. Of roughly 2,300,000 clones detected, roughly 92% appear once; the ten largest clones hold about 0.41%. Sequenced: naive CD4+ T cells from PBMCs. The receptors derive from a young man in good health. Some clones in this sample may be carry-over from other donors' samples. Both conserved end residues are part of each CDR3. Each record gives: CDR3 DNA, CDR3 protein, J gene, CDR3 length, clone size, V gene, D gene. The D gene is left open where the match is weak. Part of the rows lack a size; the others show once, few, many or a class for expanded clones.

TGTGCCAGTCACAACTCTGGGGCCAACGTCCTGACTTTC,CASHNSGANVLTF,TRBJ2-6,13,-,TRBV28,-
TGTGCCAGCAGTGGAGCGGGAGCGGGCACCGGGGAGCTGTTTTTT,CASSGAGAGTGELFF,TRBJ2-2,15,-,TRBV6-1,TRBD2
TGTGCCATCCCGCAAACTCCGGGACAGGGGGTGTACACCATATATTTT,CAIPQTPGQGVYTIYF,TRBJ1-3,16,-,TRBV11-1,TRBD1
TGTGCAAGTTGTGAATCGGGACAGATACAAGAGACCCAGTACTTC,CASCESGQIQETQYF,TRBJ2-5,15,-,TRBV12-2,-
TGTGCCACCAGCAGAGATCTGGGGCGCTCCTACGAGCAGTACTTC,CATSRDLGRSYEQYF,TRBJ2-7,15,once,TRBV15,-
TGCGCCAGCAGCGGAGGACAGGGGATCGAGACCCAGTACTTC,CASSGGQGIETQYF,TRBJ2-5,14,-,TRBV5-1,TRBD1
TGCGCCAGCACCCAGGGGGTAGCTAACTATGGCTACACCTTC,CASTQGVANYGYTF,TRBJ1-2,14,-,TRBV5-1,TRBD1
TGTGCCACTTCCCCGGGACAGGGGGAGGACACTGAAGCTTTCTTT,CATSPGQGEDTEAFF,TRBJ1-1,15,-,TRBV10-3,TRBD1
TGTGCCAGCAGCGCAAGACAGGGGTCGGTAGGCCGCTATGGCTACACCTTC,CASSARQGSVGRYGYTF,TRBJ1-2,17,-,TRBV9,TRBD1
TGTGCCACCAGCAGAGGTAAGGCTACTCGGGACCAATCAACTAGCACAGATACGCAGTATTTT,CATSRGKATRDQSTSTDTQYF,TRBJ2-3,21,-,TRBV15,-
TGCGCCAGCAGTGAATCCTACGCCACAGATACGCAGTATTTT,CASSESYATDTQYF,TRBJ2-3,14,-,TRBV10-1,-
TGCGCCAGCAGCCCTCGGACTAGCGCTGTCTCTGGGGCCAACGTCCTGACTTTC,CASSPRTSAVSGANVLTF,TRBJ2-6,18,-,TRBV5-1,TRBD2
TGTGCCAGTAGTGGACTAAGCGGGAGTGGGAATGAGCAGTTCTTC,CASSGLSGSGNEQFF,TRBJ2-1,15,-,TRBV19,TRBD2
TGTGCCAGCAGCTTGGGGACAGGTTTTTATCAGCCCCAGCATTTT,CASSLGTGFYQPQHF,TRBJ1-5,15,-,TRBV5-6,TRBD1
TGCGCCAGCAGCCAGGGACCGGGGGGCAATCAGCCCCAGCATTTT,CASSQGPGGNQPQHF,TRBJ1-5,15,-,TRBV5-1,-
TGTGCCAGCAGTTTCCGGGGGTACTATGGCTACACCTTC,CASSFRGYYGYTF,TRBJ1-2,13,-,TRBV28,-
TGTGCCAGTAAGCAGAAGACCTCCTACAATGAGCAGTTCTTC,CASKQKTSYNEQFF,TRBJ2-1,14,-,TRBV19,-
TGCGCCAGCAGCCCCGGACTAGCTTACTCCTACGAGCAGTACTTC,CASSPGLAYSYEQYF,TRBJ2-7,15,-,TRBV5-1,TRBD2
TGCGCCAGCACTCGGACTAGCGGGAGGGCCTGGACCTACGAGCAGTACTTC,CASTRTSGRAWTYEQYF,TRBJ2-7,17,-,TRBV5-1,TRBD2
TGTGCCAGCAGTTCGCGCACAGATACGCAGTATTTT,CASSSRTDTQYF,TRBJ2-3,12,once,TRBV27,-
TGCGCCAGCAGCTCTTTATCTGGGCCCTCTGGAAACACCATATATTTT,CASSSLSGPSGNTIYF,TRBJ1-3,16,-,TRBV5-1,-
TGTGCCAGCAGCGCTGCAGGGGCGAGGGAGAACACTGAAGCTTTCTTT,CASSAAGARENTEAFF,TRBJ1-1,16,-,TRBV9,-
TGTGCCAGCATGCGGGAGGGCCTCAGCGAGCAGTACTTC,CASMREGLSEQYF,TRBJ2-7,13,-,TRBV2,TRBD2
TGTGCCAGCACGCTAGCGGAGTACAATGAGCAGTTCTTC,CASTLAEYNEQFF,TRBJ2-1,13,-,TRBV28,TRBD2
TGTGCCAGCTCACCAAGGGATGTGCAAGAGACCCAGTACTTC,CASSPRDVQETQYF,TRBJ2-5,14,once,TRBV18,-
TGTGCCAGCTCACGTAGTACCCGCCCCACAGATACGCAGTATTTT,CASSRSTRPTDTQYF,TRBJ2-3,15,-,TRBV18,-
TGCGCCAGCAGCTTGGGGCAAACAGGCGAAAAACTGTTTTTT,CASSLGQTGEKLFF,TRBJ1-4,14,once,TRBV5-1,-
TGTGCCAGCAGCCGACAGGGCGGCTATGGCTACACCTTC,CASSRQGGYGYTF,TRBJ1-2,13,-,TRBV2,TRBD1
TGTGCCAGCGGGGGGACTAGCGGGAAGCAAGAGACCCAGTACTTC,CASGGTSGKQETQYF,TRBJ2-5,15,-,TRBV28,TRBD2
TGTGCCAGCAGCCCGGGAGGGACCGCGAATGAAAAACTGTTTTTT,CASSPGGTANEKLFF,TRBJ1-4,15,-,TRBV5-5,-
TGCGCCAGCAGCCAAGAGGTCACAGGCGGTTACGAGCAGTACTTC,CASSQEVTGGYEQYF,TRBJ2-7,15,-,TRBV4-3,-
TGCAGCGTGGTAGGGACCGGTGGAAACACCATATATTTT,CSVVGTGGNTIYF,TRBJ1-3,13,-,TRBV29-1,-
TGCGCCAGCAGCCATGACAGGGGGGGAGAGACCCAGTACTTC,CASSHDRGGETQYF,TRBJ2-5,14,-,TRBV5-1,TRBD1
TGCGCCAGCAGCTCCCGGACGGGGAGCTCCTACGAGCAGTACTTC,CASSSRTGSSYEQYF,TRBJ2-7,15,-,TRBV5-1,-
TGTGCCAGCAGCTTAGCGGGACAGGGCACCTACGAGCAGTACTTC,CASSLAGQGTYEQYF,TRBJ2-7,15,once,TRBV7-2,TRBD1
TGCGCCAGCAGTTTGGGACTAGCTATCAATGAGCAGTTCTTC,CASSLGLAINEQFF,TRBJ2-1,14,-,TRBV5-1,TRBD2
TGTGCCAGCAGCTTAGGGGTAGCTTATAGCTCCTACGAGCAGTACTTC,CASSLGVAYSSYEQYF,TRBJ2-7,16,-,TRBV7-2,-
TGCGCCAGCAGCCAAGCGCGGGGTAGAGCGAACACCGGGGAGCTGTTTTTT,CASSQARGRANTGELFF,TRBJ2-2,17,-,TRBV4-1,-
TGTGCCAGCAGCCCCCGAGGCACTGAAGCTTTCTTT,CASSPRGTEAFF,TRBJ1-1,12,-,TRBV7-2,-
TGCGCCAGCAGCCAAGATCCGGGTGGAAACACCATATATTTT,CASSQDPGGNTIYF,TRBJ1-3,14,-,TRBV4-3,-
TGCAGCGTTGGCCCACCAGGGGGGGCCTACGAGCAGTACTTC,CSVGPPGGAYEQYF,TRBJ2-7,14,-,TRBV29-1,-
TGTGCCAGCAGCTTAAGACAGGGCCTCTTGTACGAGCAGTACTTC,CASSLRQGLLYEQYF,TRBJ2-7,15,-,TRBV5-4,TRBD1
TGTACCAGCAGCTTCCGGGGGCACGGGAATACGCAGTATTTT,CTSSFRGHGNTQYF,TRBJ2-3,14,-,TRBV11-3,-
TGTGCCAGCAGCTCGGGACAGAATAATTCACCCCTCCACTTT,CASSSGQNNSPLHF,TRBJ1-6,14,-,TRBV5-6,TRBD1
TGTGCCAGCAGTTTAGCCGCACCGAATGAGCAGTTCTTC,CASSLAAPNEQFF,TRBJ2-1,13,-,TRBV28,-
TGTGCCAGCAGTCTAACTGGGCTGGGTGAGACCCAGTACTTC,CASSLTGLGETQYF,TRBJ2-5,14,-,TRBV7-3,-
TGTGCCAGCAGTGCCCAGGGTGCTGGGGCCAACGTCCTGACTTTC,CASSAQGAGANVLTF,TRBJ2-6,15,once,TRBV6-1,-
TGCGCCAGCAGCTTGGCCCGAGGATCCGGGGAGCTGTTTTTT,CASSLARGSGELFF,TRBJ2-2,14,once,TRBV5-1,-
TGCGCCAGCAGCCCCGGGACGGTTGGATGGGGCTCCTACGAGCAGTACTTC,CASSPGTVGWGSYEQYF,TRBJ2-7,17,-,TRBV4-3,-
TGTGCCAGCAGCCGTGGGACAGGAGGGTTTAGGGGCTACACCTTC,CASSRGTGGFRGYTF,TRBJ1-2,15,once,TRBV14,TRBD1
TGTGCCAGCACCCGGGCCGGGGGTTGGACAGATACGCAGTATTTT,CASTRAGGWTDTQYF,TRBJ2-3,15,-,TRBV7-2,-
TGTGCCAGCAGCTTGGGAGGGGTACGTGAGACCCAGTACTTC,CASSLGGVRETQYF,TRBJ2-5,14,-,TRBV5-4,-
TGTGCCAGCAGTTTAGGTAGCACAGATACGCAGTATTTT,CASSLGSTDTQYF,TRBJ2-3,13,-,TRBV28,-